A single sample is the source of the 26 T cell receptor beta chains below, sequenced in a study of kidney transplant recipient with SARS-CoV-2 infection. TCRdb reanalysed the reads using MiXCR and keeps one entry per CDR3 protein. The table lists roughly 250,000 distinct CDR3 sequences, around 26% of them singletons. The input for sequencing was a blood sample, taken at baseline and on roughly day 120 from a kidney transplant recipient. These TCRs come from a male patient younger than 45 who had COVID-19 and was a kidney transplant recipient. Some T cells may be supplied by the graft donor.

This clonotype was seen at least ten times. The chain has TRBV7-6 and TRBJ1-1; maybe TRBD1 (6 bases). V was cut by 1 base and J by 3 bases, with 6 bases left in between. The CDR3 loop spans 13 amino acids. From germline, CDR1 is SGHVS and CDR2 FNYEAQ. The CDR3 spells CASSLDRDTEAFF. For the CDR3, the DNA is TGTGCCAGCAGCTTAGACAGGGACACTGAAGCTTTCTTT.

A word on this clonotype: A much larger clone is a single base away; this may be a read error. The chain carries TRBV27 and TRBJ1-1; D is perhaps TRBD1 (6 bases). This CDR3 is 14 amino acids long. Between the trimmed V and J ends, which lost 3 bases and 6 bases, there was a span of 14 bases. Germline CDR1 reads MNHEY; CDR2 reads SMNVEV (reference sequence). This chain's CDR3 is CASSFRGRDAEAFF. The DNA of the CDR3 is TGTGCCAGCAGTTTCCGGGGGCGGGACGCTGAAGCTTTCTTT.

This clonotype was counted ten times or more. CDR3 sequence: CASSLQGNGETQYF. As DNA, the CDR3 is TGCGCCAGCAGCTTACAGGGGAATGGAGAGACCCAGTACTTC. This sequence joins TRBV5-1 and TRBJ2-5; 7 positions agree with TRBD1. The germline gives CDR1 SGHRS, CDR2 YFSETQ. The length of the CDR3 is 14 residues. After removal of 2 bases from V and 4 bases from J, the junction contained 5 bases not matched to a gene.

Turning to this clonotype: A much larger clone differs from this one at a single base, so this may be a read error. V is TRBV24-1 and J is TRBJ2-7; possible D gene TRBD2, 6 bases. Germline V gene data show CDR1 as KGHDR and CDR2 as SFDVKD. There are 13 residues in the CDR3. CDR3 nucleotides: TGTGTCACCAAAGGAGGGCCGGGGTACGAGCAGTACTTC. Translation: CVTKGGPGYEQYF.

This clonotype showed up many times. The limits of the CDR3 on the DNA are not certain, so only TCRdb's listed CDR3 is given. This rearrangement joins TRBV7-5 to TRBJ1-2. TRBV7-5 is assigned pseudogene status. The CDR3 numbers 19 amino acids, ends counted. CDR3 amino acids: CISVPESACEVGKTYGYTF.

Worth noting for this clonotype: It may be a read error: a sequence one base away is much more abundant. The rearrangement joins TRBV10-3 to TRBJ1-2; D remains unclear. This CDR3 spans 13 amino acids. V lost 6 bases and J lost 3, with 11 bases in between. The V gene's germline CDR1 is ENHRY and CDR2 SYGVKD. The CDR3 protein is CAIRADPDYGYTF. The DNA for the CDR3 is TGTGCCATCAGGGCAGATCCCGACTATGGCTACACCTTC.

In this sample, this clonotype turned up many times. The J gene is TRBJ2-3, the V gene TRBV3-2; the listed D gene, TRBD1, was not tested against the DNA. TRBV3-2 is assigned pseudogene status. There are 13 residues in the CDR3. The CDR3 DNA reads as TGTGCCAGCAGCGACAGGGGCACAGATACGCAGTATTTT. This sequence encodes CASSDRGTDTQYF.

This clonotype was observed at least ten times. The rearrangement links TRBV4-1 to TRBJ2-2; D is uncertain. Deletions cut 1 base from V and 5 bases from J, with 14 bases between. This CDR3 spans 16 amino acids. CDR1 and CDR2 from the germline V gene are MGHRA and YSYEKL. The CDR3 here is CASSQASRADTGELFF. The CDR3 DNA reads TGCGCCAGCAGCCAAGCTTCCCGGGCCGATACCGGGGAGCTGTTTTTT.

As concerns this clonotype: A much larger clone differs by one base, so this may be a read error. Without the conserved terminal phenylalanine or tryptophan, this CDR3 likely stems from a read error. The rearrangement uses TRBV24-1 and TRBJ1-2; D call uncertain. CDR3 length equals 17 residues. Germline CDR1 reads KGHDR; CDR2 reads SFDVKD. Trimming stripped 6 bases from V and 4 bases from J, with 23 bases between. For the CDR3, the DNA is TGTGCCACCAGTCGTGCAATTAGTACCAGAAAGACCTATGGCTACACCCTC. This translates into CATSRAISTRKTYGYTL.

Notes on this clonotype: This could be a read error, since a much larger clone is one nucleotide away. The genes are TRBV3-1 and TRBJ1-2, with no clear D. Germline lookup yields CDR1 LGHDT and CDR2 YNNKEL (reference sequence). This CDR3 spans 17 amino acids. Trimming stripped 4 bases from V and 4 bases from J, with 22 bases between. The CDR3 sequence: CASSLLATHRKTYGYTF. CDR3 nucleotides: TGTGCCAGCAGCCTGTTGGCCACCCATCGAAAGACCTATGGCTACACCTTC.

As concerns this clonotype: This may stem from a read error, because a much larger clone lies one nucleotide away. The chain recombines TRBV20-1 with TRBJ2-2; 8 bases are shared with TRBD2. CDR1 is DFQATT and CDR2 is SNEGSKA in the germline V gene (reference sequence). The CDR3 sequence is 15 residues long. The J segment lost 3 bases and the V segment lost 3 bases, leaving 6 bases of the junction unmatched. The CDR3 spells CSASLAGWHTGELFF. For the CDR3, the DNA is TGCAGTGCTAGCCTAGCGGGCTGGCACACCGGGGAGCTGTTTTTT.

This clonotype was counted many times. The V gene is TRBV2, the J gene TRBJ2-2; TRBD1 matches at 11 bases. CDR3 length: 15 amino acids. V lost 4 bases to trimming and J lost 7 bases; unmatched junction nucleotides: 5. Germline values: CDR1 SNHLY, CDR2 FYNNEI. In DNA form, the CDR3 reads TGTGCCAGCAGTGTCGGACAGGGGGCTAGCGGGGAGCTGTTTTTT. Encoded protein: CASSVGQGASGELFF.

This clonotype appeared a few times. The V and J genes are TRBV18 and TRBJ2-1; D is perhaps TRBD2 (6 bases). Germline CDR1 is KGHSH and CDR2 is LQKENI. The V and J ends lost 1 base and 9 bases respectively, with 16 bases between them. CDR3 length: 15 residues. This CDR3 reads CASSPLIAVGGEQFF. As DNA, the CDR3 is TGTGCCAGCTCACCACTTATCGCCGTGGGGGGTGAGCAGTTCTTC.

This clonotype was seen repeatedly, ten times or more. The chain links TRBV5-6 to TRBJ2-7; maybe TRBD2 (5 bases). V lost 2 bases and J lost 5, with 8 bases in between. CDR3 length: 12 amino acids. Germline loops: CDR1 SGHDT, CDR2 YYEEEE. The CDR3 protein is CASSLMRDEQYF. The CDR3 DNA reads TGTGCCAGCAGCTTAATGAGGGACGAGCAGTACTTC.

The V and J genes are TRBV10-1 and TRBJ1-2; D call uncertain. The CDR3 has 17 amino acids. Trimming took 5 bases from V and 6 from J, leaving 25 bases between them. CDR1 is WNHNN, CDR2 SYGVQD, per germline (reference sequence). The CDR3 region is CASSIAQRSRKTHGYTF. For the CDR3, the DNA is TGCGCCAGCAGTATAGCCCAAAGATCGCGAAAGACCCATGGCTACACCTTC.

Turning to this clonotype: This clone may be a read error of a much larger clone one base away. The chain has TRBV6-4 and TRBJ1-2, with D hard to call. Germline V gene data show CDR1 as MRHNA and CDR2 as SNTAGT. The CDR3 runs 17 residues. V shed 3 bases and J shed 4 bases, with 21 bases lying between them. CDR3 bases: TGTGCCAGCAGTGAGGACCTCTCACACAGAAAGACCTATGGCTACACCTTC. Its protein product is CASSEDLSHRKTYGYTF.

The table lists this clonotype with a few counts. V gene TRBV7-6 combines with J gene TRBJ1-2; the D is unclear. V gave up 5 bases and J gave up 4 bases, with 23 bases separating them. CDR1 is SGHVS and CDR2 is FNYEAQ in the germline V gene. The CDR3 has 17 amino acids. For the CDR3, the DNA is TGTGCCAGCAGCCCGCTTGGTGAATCTCGAAAGACCTATGGCTACACCTTC. Its protein product is CASSPLGESRKTYGYTF.

This clonotype appeared a single time. A much larger clonotype is one base distant, so this may be a read error. This chain connects TRBV7-4 to TRBJ1-2; D not certain. From germline, CDR1 is SGHVT and CDR2 SQSDAQ. The V and J ends lost 5 bases and 4 bases respectively, with 23 bases between them. The CDR3 is 17 residues long. The DNA for the CDR3 is TGTGCCAGCAGCCCGCGCAGTTCAGCTCGAAAGGCCTATGGCTACACCTTC. Translated: CASSPRSSARKAYGYTF.

Concerning this clonotype itself: A much larger clone sits a single nucleotide away, making a read error possible. The chain has TRBV5-6 and TRBJ2-2; weak D call: TRBD2 (6 bases). The germline V gene encodes CDR1 SGHDT and CDR2 YYEEEE. CDR3 size: 12 residues. The DNA of the CDR3 is TGTGCCAGCAGCTTCCCGGGCGGGGAGCTGCTTTTT. Amino acids: CASSFPGGELLF.

This clonotype was observed many times. The V call is TRBV3-1, the J call TRBJ1-2; no clear D gene. The CDR3 spans 17 residues. Trimming stripped 5 bases from V and 4 bases from J, with 23 bases between. The germline CDR1 and CDR2 sequences are LGHDT and YNNKEL (reference sequence). The CDR3, as DNA: TGTGCCAGCAGCTTTTGCGTCACCCTTCGAAAGACCTATGGCTACACCTTC. This codes for CASSFCVTLRKTYGYTF.

A remark on this clonotype: A much larger clone sits a single nucleotide away, making a read error possible. The chain links TRBV11-2 to TRBJ2-1; TRBD2 matches at 8 bases. Germline-derived CDR1 and CDR2 are SGHAT and FQNNGV. The CDR3 is made up of 16 amino acids. V gave up 5 bases and J gave up 6 bases; unmatched junction bases: 12. The DNA for the CDR3 is TGTGCCAGCAGCCCCCAGAGTCAGAGCGGGGGCAATGAGCAGTTCTTC. Its translation is CASSPQSQSGGNEQFF.

To note about this clonotype: A much larger clone differs by one base, so this may be a read error. The conserved closing phenylalanine or tryptophan is absent in this CDR3, likely reflecting a read error. The V gene is TRBV27, the J gene TRBJ2-2; 8 bases line up with TRBD2. Germline V gene lookup returns CDR1 MNHEY and CDR2 SMNVEV (reference sequence). The CDR3 loop spans 15 amino acids. With 2 bases clipped from V and 5 bases from J, the junction kept 4 bases outside the gene matches. CDR3 in DNA: TGTGCCAGCAGTTTAGCCGGGGGGGTAACCGGGGAGCTGTTTCTT. It specifies CASSLAGGVTGELFL.

On this clonotype itself: Since a much larger clone is just one base distant, this may be a read error. The rearrangement joins TRBV5-3 to TRBJ1-2; D remains unclear. TRBV5-3 is an open reading frame, and its role is uncertain. V was pared by 7 bases and J by 4 bases, with 23 bases between. The CDR3 consists of 16 residues. CDR3 protein: CAREPRVARKTYGYTF. The CDR3, as DNA: TGTGCCAGAGAACCACGAGTGGCGAGAAAGACCTATGGCTACACCTTC.

Turning to this clonotype: A much larger clonotype is one base distant, so this may be a read error. The chain recombines TRBV3-1 with TRBJ1-2; no definite D call. The CDR3 runs 17 residues. Trimming removed 3 bases at V and 4 bases at J, with 21 bases between. Germline V lookup: CDR1 LGHDT, CDR2 YNNKEL (reference sequence). This CDR3 reads CASSQNSTLRKTYGYTF. The CDR3 region has the DNA TGTGCCAGCAGCCAGAACAGCACCCTTCGAAAGACCTATGGCTACACCTTC.

A remark on this clonotype: One end of the junction is discordant with germline, which a read error may explain. The genes are TRBV5-6 and TRBJ1-2; D remains unclear. CDR1 SGHDT and CDR2 YYEEEE come from the germline V gene. The CDR3 has 16 residues. The CDR3 DNA follows: TGTGCCAGCGCTTGGTACAATAGTCGAAAGACCTATGGCTGCACCTTC. Translating it yields CASAWYNSRKTYGCTF.

The chain employs TRBV28 and TRBJ2-1; 15 positions match TRBD2. CDR1 is MDHEN, CDR2 SYDVKM, per germline. This CDR3 is 15 amino acids long. V was pared by 7 bases and J by 13 bases, with 11 bases of the junction left unmatched. The CDR3 nucleotides are TGTGCCAGCAATTTTCGGACTAGCGGGAGGGGGAATCAGTTCTTC. It is translated as CASNFRTSGRGNQFF. Using reference TRBV28 and TRBJ2-1 for the parts outside the CDR3, the full variable domain is DVKVTQSSRYLVKRTGEKVFLECVQDMDHENMFWYRQDPGLGLRLIYFSYDVKMKEKGDIPEGYSVSREKKERFSLILESASTNQTSMYLCASNFRTSGRGNQFFGPGTRLTVL.